What follows is one T cell receptor (beta chain) and its context. As processed by the authors: It was from reference gene primer amplification that nucleated cell counts were estimated. The repertoire was sequenced with immunoSEQ multiplex PCR; TCRdb's copy has only in-frame clones and lacks some. V, J and clone size were drawn from that table, and D and trimming were deduced from the DNA. The profile shows tens of thousands of clones, about 80% of them singletons. The data are from a study of blood T cell repertoires in COVID-19. With V trimmed by 4 bases and J by 8 bases, 16 bases remained unmatched. The CDR3 has 17 residues. Germline V gene sequence: CDR1 LNHNV, CDR2 YYDKDF (reference sequence).

The sample was peripheral blood. The receptor's source is an elderly woman with acute or convalescent COVID-19. V is TRBV15 and J is TRBJ1-1; 10 nucleotides align to TRBD1. The CDR3 bases are TGTGCCACCAGCACCCTGGGGGGGGACAGGGGACACAGGGAAGCTTTCTTT. Protein: CATSTLGGDRGHREAFF.